This T cell receptor beta chain was observed in a study of T-cell memory formation after mild COVID-19. One entry per CDR3 protein results from TCRdb running MiXCR on the 5' RACE reads. The table includes about 430,000 distinct CDR3 sequences, more than 15% detected once. The sequence was collected from a man between 18 and 35 years old who had mild COVID-19 (a few samples of this study predate the infection). Cell type and time point are not known. Specimen: PBMCs or a T cell subset sorted from them (not recorded which).

The chain's CDR3 is CATHPGSNQPQHF. The CDR3 region has the DNA TGTGCCACCCACCCAGGGAGCAATCAGCCCCAGCATTTT. The chain couples TRBV12-3 or TRBV12-4 to TRBJ1-5, with a weak D call TRBD1 (5 bases). V was cut by 10 bases and J by 1 base, with 11 bases left in between. CDR3 length equals 13 residues.